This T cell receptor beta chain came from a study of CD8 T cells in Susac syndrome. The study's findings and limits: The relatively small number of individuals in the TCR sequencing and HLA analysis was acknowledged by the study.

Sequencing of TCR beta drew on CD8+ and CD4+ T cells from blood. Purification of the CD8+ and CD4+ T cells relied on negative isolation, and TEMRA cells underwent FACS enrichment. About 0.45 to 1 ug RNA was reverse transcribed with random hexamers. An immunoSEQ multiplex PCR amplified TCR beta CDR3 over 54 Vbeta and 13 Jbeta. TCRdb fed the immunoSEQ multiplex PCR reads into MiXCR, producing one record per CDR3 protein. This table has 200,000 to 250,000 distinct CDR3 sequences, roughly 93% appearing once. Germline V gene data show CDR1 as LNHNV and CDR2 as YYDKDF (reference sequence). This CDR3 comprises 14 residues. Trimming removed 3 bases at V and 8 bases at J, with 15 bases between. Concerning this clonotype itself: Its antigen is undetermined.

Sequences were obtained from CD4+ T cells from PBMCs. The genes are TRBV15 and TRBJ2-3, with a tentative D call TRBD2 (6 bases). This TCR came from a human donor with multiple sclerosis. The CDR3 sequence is CATSRLEPAGTQYF. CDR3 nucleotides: TGTGCCACCAGCAGGTTGGAGCCAGCGGGTACGCAGTATTTT.